This T cell receptor (beta chain) was observed in a study of liver allograft versus peripheral blood T cells. Turning to the study itself: Intrahepatic T cell receptor repertoires from transplanted livers were compared against repertoires in recipients' peripheral blood.

Findings and caveats of the study: Liver allografts reportedly held T cell receptor repertoires unlike those in peripheral blood.

Germline V lookup: CDR1 MNHEY, CDR2 SVGEGT. V lost 2 bases to trimming and J lost 4 bases; unmatched junction nucleotides: 5. The CDR3 extends over 16 amino acids. This clonotype is medium-sized (0.01 to 0.1%). The antigen is undetermined. TCRdb re-analysed the reads in MiXCR, keeping a single row per CDR3 protein. Among over 10,000 distinct CDR3 sequences listed, approximately 30% were seen once. This rearrangement joins TRBV6-2 or TRBV6-3 to TRBJ2-5, with 12 bases that match TRBD2. This receptor was taken from a human patient who had a liver transplant. The T cells may come from the graft donor. The CDR3 sequence is CASSYGTSGRLETQYF. In nucleotides, the CDR3 is TGTGCCAGCAGTTACGGTACTAGCGGGAGGTTAGAGACCCAGTACTTC.